These T cell receptor beta chains were read from a single sample in a study of blood T cells in healthy people across ages. TCRdb re-called the 5' RACE reads with MiXCR, one entry per CDR3 protein. The table includes around 580,000 distinct CDR3 sequences, roughly 48% detected once. The specimen sequenced was blood. The receptors come from a man aged 80 or over in good health. CDR3s include the opening cysteine and the closing phenylalanine or tryptophan.

j_call | v_call | cdr3_aa
TRBJ2-5 | TRBV20-1 | CSARAGAQETQYF
TRBJ2-5 | TRBV7-2 | CASSGGTLQETQYF
TRBJ2-2 | TRBV7-2 | CASTTNGGTGELFF
TRBJ2-1 | TRBV7-2 | CATLDRYNEQFF
TRBJ2-2 | TRBV7-8 | CASSPVAGELFF
TRBJ1-1 | TRBV27 | CASSLFSGTRAFF
TRBJ2-1 | TRBV20-1 | CSAEDGLGGGEQFF
TRBJ2-1 | TRBV11-1 | CASTAPTGARNEQFF
TRBJ2-1 | TRBV4-2 | CASATGRSSYNEQFF
TRBJ2-7 | TRBV6-5 | CASRKGGPYEQYF
TRBJ2-1 | TRBV24-1 | CATSPAWRGYNEQFF
TRBJ2-5 | TRBV28 | CASGDRAAQETQYF
. | TRBV12-3/TRBV12-4 | CASSHSLAGGQRETQYF
TRBJ2-7 | TRBV28 | CANSRGLYPYEQYF